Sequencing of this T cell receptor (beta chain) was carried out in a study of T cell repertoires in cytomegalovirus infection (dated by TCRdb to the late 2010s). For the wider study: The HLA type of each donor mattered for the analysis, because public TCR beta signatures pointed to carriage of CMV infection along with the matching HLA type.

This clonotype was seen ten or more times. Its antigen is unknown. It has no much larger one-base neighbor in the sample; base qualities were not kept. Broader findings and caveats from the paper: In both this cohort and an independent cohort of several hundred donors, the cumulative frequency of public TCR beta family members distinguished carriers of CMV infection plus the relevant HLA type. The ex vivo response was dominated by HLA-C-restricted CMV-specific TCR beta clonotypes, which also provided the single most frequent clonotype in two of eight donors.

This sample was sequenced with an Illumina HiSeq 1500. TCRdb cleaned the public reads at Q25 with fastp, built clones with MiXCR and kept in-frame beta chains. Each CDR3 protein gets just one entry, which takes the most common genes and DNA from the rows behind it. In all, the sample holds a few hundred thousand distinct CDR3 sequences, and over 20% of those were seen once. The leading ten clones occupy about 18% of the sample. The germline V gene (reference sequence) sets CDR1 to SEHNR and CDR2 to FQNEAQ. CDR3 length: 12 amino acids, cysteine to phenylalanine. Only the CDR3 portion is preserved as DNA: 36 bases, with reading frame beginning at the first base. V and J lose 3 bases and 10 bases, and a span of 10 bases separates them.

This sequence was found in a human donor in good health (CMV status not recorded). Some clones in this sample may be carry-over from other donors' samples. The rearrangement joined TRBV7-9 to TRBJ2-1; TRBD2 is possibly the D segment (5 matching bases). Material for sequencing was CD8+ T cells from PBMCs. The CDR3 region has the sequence CASSFTGKEQFF. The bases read TGTGCCAGCAGCTTTACGGGAAAAGAGCAGTTCTTC. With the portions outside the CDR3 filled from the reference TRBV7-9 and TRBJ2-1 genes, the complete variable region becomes DTGVSQNPRHKITKRGQNVTFRCDPISEHNRLYWYRQTLGQGPEFLTYFQNEAQLEKSRLLSDRFSAERPKGSFSTLEIQRTEQGDSAMYLCASSFTGKEQFFGPGTRLTVL.